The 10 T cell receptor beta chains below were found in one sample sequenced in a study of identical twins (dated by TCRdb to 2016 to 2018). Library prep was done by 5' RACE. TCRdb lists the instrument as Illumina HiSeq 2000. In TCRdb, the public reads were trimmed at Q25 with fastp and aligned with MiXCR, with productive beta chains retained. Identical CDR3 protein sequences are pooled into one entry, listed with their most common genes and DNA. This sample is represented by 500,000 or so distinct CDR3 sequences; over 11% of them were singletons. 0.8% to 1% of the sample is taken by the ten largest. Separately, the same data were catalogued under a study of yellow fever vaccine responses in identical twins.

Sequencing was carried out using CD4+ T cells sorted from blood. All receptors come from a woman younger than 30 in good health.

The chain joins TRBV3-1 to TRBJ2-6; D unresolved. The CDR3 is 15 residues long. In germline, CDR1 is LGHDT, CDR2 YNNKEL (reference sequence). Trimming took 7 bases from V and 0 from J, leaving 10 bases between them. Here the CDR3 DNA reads TGTGCCAGCACCCGATTCAGCTCTGGGGCCAACGTCCTGACTTTC. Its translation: CASTRFSSGANVLTF.

CDR3 amino acids: CASSLAPGSNQPQHF. CDR3 nucleotides: TGCGCCAGCAGCTTGGCCCCCGGCAGTAATCAGCCCCAGCATTTT. The chain employs TRBV5-1 and TRBJ1-5; D is uncertain. V was trimmed by 0 bases and J by 4 bases, leaving 11 bases between them. Germline CDR1 is SGHRS and CDR2 is YFSETQ. CDR3 size: 15 residues.

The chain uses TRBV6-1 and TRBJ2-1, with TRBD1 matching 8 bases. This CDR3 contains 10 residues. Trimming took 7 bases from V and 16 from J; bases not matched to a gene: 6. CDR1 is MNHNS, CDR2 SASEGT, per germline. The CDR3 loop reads CASKGDRGFF. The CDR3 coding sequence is TGTGCCAGCAAAGGAGACAGGGGATTCTTC.

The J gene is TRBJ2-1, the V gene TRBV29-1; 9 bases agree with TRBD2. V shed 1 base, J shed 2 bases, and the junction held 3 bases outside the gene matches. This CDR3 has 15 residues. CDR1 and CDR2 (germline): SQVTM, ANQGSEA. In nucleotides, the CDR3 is TGCAGCGTTGAAGTAAGACTAGCGGCCTACAATGAGCAGTTCTTC. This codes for CSVEVRLAAYNEQFF.

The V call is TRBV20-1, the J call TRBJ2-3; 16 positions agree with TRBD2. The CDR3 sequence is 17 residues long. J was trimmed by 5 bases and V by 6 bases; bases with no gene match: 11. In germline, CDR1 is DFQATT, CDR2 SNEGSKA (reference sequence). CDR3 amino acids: CSAQMGLAGGRGDTQYF. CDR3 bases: TGCAGTGCCCAGATGGGACTAGCGGGGGGGCGCGGAGATACGCAGTATTTT.

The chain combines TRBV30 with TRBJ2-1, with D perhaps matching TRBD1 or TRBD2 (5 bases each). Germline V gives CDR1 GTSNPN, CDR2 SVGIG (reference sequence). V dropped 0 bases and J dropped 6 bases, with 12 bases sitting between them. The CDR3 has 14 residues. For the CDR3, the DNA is TGTGCCTGGAGTGTAGGGTCGGGGCTCAATGAGCAGTTCTTC. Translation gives CAWSVGSGLNEQFF.

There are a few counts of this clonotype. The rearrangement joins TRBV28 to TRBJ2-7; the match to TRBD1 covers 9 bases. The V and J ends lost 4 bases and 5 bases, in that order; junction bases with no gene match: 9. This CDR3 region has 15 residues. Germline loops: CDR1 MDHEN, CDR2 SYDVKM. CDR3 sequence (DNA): TGTGCCAGCAGTTACCCCGGGACAGGGAAAAACGAGCAGTACTTC. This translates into CASSYPGTGKNEQYF.

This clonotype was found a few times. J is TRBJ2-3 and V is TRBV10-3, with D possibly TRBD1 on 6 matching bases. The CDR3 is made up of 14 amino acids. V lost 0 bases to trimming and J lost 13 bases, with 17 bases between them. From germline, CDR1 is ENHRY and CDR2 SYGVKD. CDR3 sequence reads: CAISESAQARGKYF. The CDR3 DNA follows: TGTGCCATCAGTGAGTCCGCGCAGGCCAGGGGAAAGTATTTT.

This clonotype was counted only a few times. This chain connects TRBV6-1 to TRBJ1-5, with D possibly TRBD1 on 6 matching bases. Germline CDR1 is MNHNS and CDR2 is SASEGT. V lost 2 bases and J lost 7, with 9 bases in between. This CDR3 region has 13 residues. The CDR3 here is CASSEQGQQPQHF. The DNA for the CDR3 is TGTGCCAGCAGTGAACAGGGGCAACAGCCCCAGCATTTT.

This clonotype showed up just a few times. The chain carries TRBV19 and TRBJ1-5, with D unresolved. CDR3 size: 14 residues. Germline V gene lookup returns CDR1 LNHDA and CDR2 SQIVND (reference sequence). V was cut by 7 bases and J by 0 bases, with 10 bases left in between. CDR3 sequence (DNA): TGTGCCAGTATGACGGGTTATAGCAATCAGCCCCAGCATTTT. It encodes CASMTGYSNQPQHF.